This T cell receptor (beta chain) was sequenced for a study of glioma-infiltrating T cells listed by TCRdb under 2016. As for the study more broadly: TCR alpha- and beta-chain repertoires were sequenced from glioma tissue, non-neoplastic brain tissue and matched peripheral blood mononuclear cells. The paired cohort was made up of three low-grade glioma patients, fewer than 10 primary glioblastoma patients and three non-glioma patients who contributed non-neoplastic brain tissue. To measure how far tissue and blood T-cell populations diverged, each tissue-infiltrating repertoire was compared against the peripheral blood repertoire of the same patient. General conclusions and limits of the study: Very few CDR3 sequences were shared between tissue and blood, attributed to high CDR3 diversity and limited sampling. VJ-independent divergence between tissue and blood was lower than expected in non-neoplastic patients but higher than expected in all gliomas, particularly low-grade gliomas. The group comparisons were based on small numbers of patients: three non-neoplastic, three low-grade glioma and roughly eight glioblastoma patients.

There are many counts of this clonotype. The specificity of this receptor is unknown. It has no much larger one-base neighbor in the sample; base qualities were not kept. TCR alpha and beta CDR3 regions were amplified with the iRepertoire nested amplicon-rescue multiplex PCR (arm-PCR) platform from RNA. For one-step reverse transcription and amplification, 100-400 ng of tissue mRNA or PBMC total RNA was used as input. Following bead purification, Illumina adapters were added through a secondary multiplex PCR, and the libraries were then gel-purified between 200 and 400 bp. Demultiplexing relied on internal 6-nucleotide barcodes carried by the libraries. Libraries were sequenced on an Illumina MiSeq with 2x220 or 2x250 nucleotide paired-end reads. The paper's processing steps were these. Paired reads were merged with FLASH 1.2.11 and aligned to the GRCh37 human genome with BWA-MEM before extracting TRA and TRB reads. An IMGT-derived reference of cassette sequences and CDR3 motifs, with pseudogenes included, was used for V and J assignment. Reads were translated in three frames, and productive CDR3s were defined as those with a C...FGXG motif and no stop codons. Unique combinations of V-J cassette pair and CDR3 amino acid sequence were defined as clonotypes. Filtering of reads was based on Hamming distance, with the threshold set by the sequence error rate of each sample in mapped regions. Using fastp trimming at Q25 and MiXCR clonotype assembly, TCRdb reanalyzed the public sequencing data and kept in-frame beta chains. Identical CDR3 proteins give one entry, which carries the most common genes and DNA. The authors' filters were not applied to this entry. The sample yields some 110,000 distinct CDR3 sequences; roughly 23% were counted once. In total, the top ten clones hold approximately 16% of the sample.

The germline V gene supplies CDR1 SGHVS and CDR2 FNYEAQ. V is trimmed back by 5 bases and J by 2 bases, and the junction contains 6 bases that no gene match accounts for. The CDR3 measures 16 amino acids from cysteine to phenylalanine. Here the CDR3 DNA is all that survives: 48 bases in frame from base 1. What was sequenced was glioma tissue, nonneoplastic brain tissue, or PBMCs (not recorded which). The sequence was obtained from a human donor with low-grade glioma or glioblastoma, undergoing nonglioma brain surgery, or in good health (not recorded which). The V and J genes are TRBV7-6 and TRBJ2-5; 12 bases in the middle match TRBD2. The CDR3 has the sequence CASSTGTSGSQETQYF. The nucleotides read TGTGCCAGCAGCACCGGGACTAGCGGGTCACAAGAGACCCAGTACTTC.